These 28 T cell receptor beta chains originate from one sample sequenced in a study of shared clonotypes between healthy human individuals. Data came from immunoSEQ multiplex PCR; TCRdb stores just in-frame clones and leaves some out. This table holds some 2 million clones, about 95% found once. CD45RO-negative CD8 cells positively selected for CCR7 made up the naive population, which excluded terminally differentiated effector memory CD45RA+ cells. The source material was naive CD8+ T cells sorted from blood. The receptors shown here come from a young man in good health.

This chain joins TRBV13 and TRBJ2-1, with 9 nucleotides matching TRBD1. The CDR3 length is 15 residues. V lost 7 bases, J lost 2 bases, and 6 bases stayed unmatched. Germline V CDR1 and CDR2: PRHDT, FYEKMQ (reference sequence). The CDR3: CASNQGQGPYNEQFF. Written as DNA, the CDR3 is TGTGCCAGCAACCAGGGACAGGGACCCTACAATGAGCAGTTCTTC.

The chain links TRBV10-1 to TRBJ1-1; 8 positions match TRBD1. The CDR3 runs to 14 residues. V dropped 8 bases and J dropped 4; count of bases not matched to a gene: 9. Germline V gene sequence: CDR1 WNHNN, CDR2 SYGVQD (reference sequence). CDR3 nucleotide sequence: TGCGCCAGCTCGAGACAGGGGACGGGCACTGAAGCTTTCTTT. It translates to CASSRQGTGTEAFF.

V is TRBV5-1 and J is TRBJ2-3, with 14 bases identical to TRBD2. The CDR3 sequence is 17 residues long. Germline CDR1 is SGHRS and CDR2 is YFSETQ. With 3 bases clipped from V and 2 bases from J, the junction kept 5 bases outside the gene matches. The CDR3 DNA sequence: TGCGCCAGCAGCTCTGGGACTAGCGGGGGATCCACAGATACGCAGTATTTT. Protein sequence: CASSSGTSGGSTDTQYF.

The CDR3 reads CASREHMSSYNSPLHF. CDR3 sequence (DNA): TGTGCCAGCAGGGAGCACATGAGCTCCTATAATTCACCCCTCCACTTT. V gene TRBV13 combines with J gene TRBJ1-6; D is unresolved. The CDR3 has 16 residues. V lost 6 bases and J 0 bases, leaving 12 bases between the germline ends. Germline values: CDR1 PRHDT, CDR2 FYEKMQ (reference sequence).

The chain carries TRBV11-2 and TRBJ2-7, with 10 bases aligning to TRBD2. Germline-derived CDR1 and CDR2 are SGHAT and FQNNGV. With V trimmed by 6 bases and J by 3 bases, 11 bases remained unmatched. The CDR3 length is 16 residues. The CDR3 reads CASSANPGLAVYEQYF. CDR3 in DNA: TGTGCCAGCAGTGCAAACCCCGGACTAGCGGTCTACGAGCAGTACTTC. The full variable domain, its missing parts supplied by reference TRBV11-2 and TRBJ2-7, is EAGVAQSPRYKIIEKRQSVAFWCNPISGHATLYWYQQILGQGPKLLIQFQNNGVVDDSQLPKDRFSAERLKGVDSTLKIQPAKLEDSAVYLCASSANPGLAVYEQYFGPGTRLTVT.

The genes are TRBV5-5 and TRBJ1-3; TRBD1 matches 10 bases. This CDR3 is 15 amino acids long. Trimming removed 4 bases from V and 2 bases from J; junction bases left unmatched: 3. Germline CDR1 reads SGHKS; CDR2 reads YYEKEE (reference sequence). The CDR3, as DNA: TGTGCCAGCAGCCCCGGGACAGGGGCTGGAAACACCATATATTTT. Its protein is CASSPGTGAGNTIYF.

The CDR3 sequence: CASSLAISYEQYF. The DNA for the CDR3 is TGTGCCAGCAGCTTAGCGATCTCCTACGAGCAGTACTTC. The genes are TRBV11-3 and TRBJ2-7; D unclear. This CDR3 region has 13 residues. Trimming took off 1 base at V and 0 bases at J, with 4 bases between the two ends. Germline CDR1 reads SGHNT; CDR2 reads YENEEA.

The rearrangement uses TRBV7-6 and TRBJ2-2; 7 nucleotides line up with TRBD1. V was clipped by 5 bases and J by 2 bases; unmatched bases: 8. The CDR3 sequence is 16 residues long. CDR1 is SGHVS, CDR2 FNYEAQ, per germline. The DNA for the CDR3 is TGTGCCAGCAGCCCACCGGGGACAGACAACACCGGGGAGCTGTTTTTT. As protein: CASSPPGTDNTGELFF.

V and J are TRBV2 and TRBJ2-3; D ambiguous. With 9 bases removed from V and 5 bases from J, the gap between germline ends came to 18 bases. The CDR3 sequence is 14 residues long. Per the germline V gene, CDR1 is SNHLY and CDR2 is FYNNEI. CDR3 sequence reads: CASTWVTRGDTQYF. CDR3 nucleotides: TGTGCCAGTACGTGGGTTACGAGAGGAGATACGCAGTATTTT.

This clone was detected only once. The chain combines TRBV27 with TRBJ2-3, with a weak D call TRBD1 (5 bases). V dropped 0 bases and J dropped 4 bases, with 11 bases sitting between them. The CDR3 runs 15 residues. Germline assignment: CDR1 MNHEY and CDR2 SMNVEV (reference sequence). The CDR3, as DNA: TGTGCCAGCAGTTTATCGAGGCAGGGATCAGATACGCAGTATTTT. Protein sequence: CASSLSRQGSDTQYF.

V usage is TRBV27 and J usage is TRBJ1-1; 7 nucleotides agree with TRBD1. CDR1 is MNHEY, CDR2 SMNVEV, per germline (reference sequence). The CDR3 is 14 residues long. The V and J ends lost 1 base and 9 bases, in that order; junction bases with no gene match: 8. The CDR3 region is CASSLWGTEQKAFF. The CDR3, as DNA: TGTGCCAGCAGTTTATGGGGGACAGAACAGAAAGCTTTCTTT.

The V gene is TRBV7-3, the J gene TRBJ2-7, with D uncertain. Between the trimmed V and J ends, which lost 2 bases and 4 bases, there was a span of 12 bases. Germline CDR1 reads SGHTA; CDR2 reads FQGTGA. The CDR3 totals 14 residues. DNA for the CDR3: TGTGCCAGCAGCTTACATGCCGGAGCTTACGAGCAGTACTTC. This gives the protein CASSLHAGAYEQYF.

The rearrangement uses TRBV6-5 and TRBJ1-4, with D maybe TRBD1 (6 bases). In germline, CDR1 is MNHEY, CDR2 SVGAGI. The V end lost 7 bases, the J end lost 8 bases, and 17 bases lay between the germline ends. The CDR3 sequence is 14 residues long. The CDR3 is CASNEQGGGEKLFF. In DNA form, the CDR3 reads TGTGCCAGCAACGAACAGGGTGGAGGAGAAAAACTGTTTTTT.

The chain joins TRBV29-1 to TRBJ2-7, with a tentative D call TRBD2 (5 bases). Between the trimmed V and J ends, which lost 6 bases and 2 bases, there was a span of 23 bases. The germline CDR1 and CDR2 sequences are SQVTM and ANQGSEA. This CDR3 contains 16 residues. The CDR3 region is CSVGALSGVGTYEQYF. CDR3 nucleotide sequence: TGCAGCGTGGGCGCCCTGAGCGGAGTTGGGACCTACGAGCAGTACTTC.

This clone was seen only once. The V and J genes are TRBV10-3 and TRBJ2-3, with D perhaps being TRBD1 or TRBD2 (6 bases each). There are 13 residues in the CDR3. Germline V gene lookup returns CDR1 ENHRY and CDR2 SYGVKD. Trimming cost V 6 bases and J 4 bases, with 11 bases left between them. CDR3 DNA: TGTGCCATCAGCCAGGGGAGGTCAGATACGCAGTATTTT. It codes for CAISQGRSDTQYF.

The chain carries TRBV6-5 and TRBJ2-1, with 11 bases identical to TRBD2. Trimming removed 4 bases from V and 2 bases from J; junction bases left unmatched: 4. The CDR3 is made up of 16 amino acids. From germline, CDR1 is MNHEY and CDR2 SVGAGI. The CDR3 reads CASSLPTSGTYNEQFF. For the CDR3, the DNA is TGTGCCAGCAGTTTGCCGACTAGCGGGACCTACAATGAGCAGTTCTTC.

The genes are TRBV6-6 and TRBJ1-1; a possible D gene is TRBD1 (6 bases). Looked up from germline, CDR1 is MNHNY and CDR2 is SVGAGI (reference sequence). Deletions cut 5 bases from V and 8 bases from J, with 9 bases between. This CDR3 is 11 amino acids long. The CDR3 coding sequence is TGTGCCAGCAGTGCCACAGGGGAAGCTTTCTTT. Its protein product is CASSATGEAFF.

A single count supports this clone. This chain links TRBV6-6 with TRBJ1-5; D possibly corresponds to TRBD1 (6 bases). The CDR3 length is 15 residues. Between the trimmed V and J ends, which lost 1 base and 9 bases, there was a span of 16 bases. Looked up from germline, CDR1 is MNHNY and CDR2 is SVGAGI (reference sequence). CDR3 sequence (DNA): TGTGCCAGCAGTTACTGGAGGGGGGAGGGGGTGCCCCAGCATTTT. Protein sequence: CASSYWRGEGVPQHF.

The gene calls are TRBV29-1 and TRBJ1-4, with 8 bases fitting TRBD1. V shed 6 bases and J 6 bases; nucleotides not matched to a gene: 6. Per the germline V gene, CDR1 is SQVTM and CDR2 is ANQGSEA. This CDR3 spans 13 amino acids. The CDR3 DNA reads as TGCAGCGTCAAGACAGGGGAATATGAAAAACTGTTTTTT. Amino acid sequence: CSVKTGEYEKLFF. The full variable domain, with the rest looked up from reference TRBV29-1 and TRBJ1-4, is SAVISQKPSRDICQRGTSLTIQCQVDSQVTMMFWYRQQPGQSLTLIATANQGSEATYESGFVIDKFPISRPNLTFSTLTVSNMSPEDSSIYLCSVKTGEYEKLFFGSGTQLSVL.

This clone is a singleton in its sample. The chain's CDR3 is CASTEGHSPLHF. CDR3 DNA sequence: TGTGCCAGCACCGAAGGCCATTCACCCCTCCACTTT. V usage is TRBV27 and J usage is TRBJ1-6; the D is unclear. Germline CDR1 and CDR2: MNHEY and SMNVEV (reference sequence). The V end lost 7 bases, the J end lost 8 bases, and 9 bases lay between the germline ends. The CDR3 runs 12 residues.

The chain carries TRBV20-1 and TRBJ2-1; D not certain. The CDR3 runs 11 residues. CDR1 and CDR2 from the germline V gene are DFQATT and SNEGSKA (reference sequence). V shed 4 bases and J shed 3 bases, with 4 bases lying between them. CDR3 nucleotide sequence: TGCAGTGCTAATGTCTACAATGAGCAGTTCTTC. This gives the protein CSANVYNEQFF.

The chain's CDR3 is CASSLPGTSRYNEQFF. The CDR3 nucleotides are TGTGCCAGCAGTCTCCCCGGGACTAGCCGTTACAATGAGCAGTTCTTC. The rearrangement links TRBV7-2 to TRBJ2-1; 9 bases align to TRBD2. V lost 6 bases, J lost 4 bases, and 10 bases stayed unmatched. There are 16 residues in the CDR3. The V gene's germline CDR1 is SGHTA and CDR2 FQGNSA.

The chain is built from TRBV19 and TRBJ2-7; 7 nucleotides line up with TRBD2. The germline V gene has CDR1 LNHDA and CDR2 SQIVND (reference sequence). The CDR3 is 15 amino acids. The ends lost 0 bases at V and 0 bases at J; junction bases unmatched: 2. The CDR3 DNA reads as TGTGCCAGTAGTATAGAGGCTAGCGGCTCCTACGAGCAGTACTTC. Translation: CASSIEASGSYEQYF.

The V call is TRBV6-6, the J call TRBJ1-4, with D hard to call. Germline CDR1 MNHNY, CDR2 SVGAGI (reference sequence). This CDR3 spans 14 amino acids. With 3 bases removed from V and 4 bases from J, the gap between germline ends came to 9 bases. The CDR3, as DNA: TGTGCCAGCAGTTATGTGGGGATTAATGAAAAACTGTTTTTT. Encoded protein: CASSYVGINEKLFF.

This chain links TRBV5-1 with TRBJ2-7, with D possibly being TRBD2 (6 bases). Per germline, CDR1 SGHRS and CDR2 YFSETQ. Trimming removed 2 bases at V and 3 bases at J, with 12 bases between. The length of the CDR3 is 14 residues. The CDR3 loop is CASSFSPGDYEQYF. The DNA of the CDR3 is TGCGCCAGCAGCTTCAGCCCGGGGGACTACGAGCAGTACTTC.

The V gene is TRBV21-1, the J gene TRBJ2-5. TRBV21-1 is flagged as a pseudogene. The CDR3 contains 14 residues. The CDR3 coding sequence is TGTGCCAGCAGCAATGTGTTCGACCGTGAGACCCAGTACTTC. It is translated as CASSNVFDRETQYF.

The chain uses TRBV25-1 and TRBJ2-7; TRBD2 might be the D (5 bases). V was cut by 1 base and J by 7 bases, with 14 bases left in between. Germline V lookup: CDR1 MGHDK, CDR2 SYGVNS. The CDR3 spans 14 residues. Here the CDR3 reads CASSESGDSGEQYF. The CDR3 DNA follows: TGTGCCAGCAGTGAATCGGGCGACTCGGGGGAGCAGTACTTC.

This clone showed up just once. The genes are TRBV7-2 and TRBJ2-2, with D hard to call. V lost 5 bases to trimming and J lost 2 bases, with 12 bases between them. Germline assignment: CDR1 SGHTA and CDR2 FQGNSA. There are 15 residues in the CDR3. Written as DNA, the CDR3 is TGTGCCAGCAGCCTCAGGCAGCTTAACACCGGGGAGCTGTTTTTT. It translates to CASSLRQLNTGELFF.